This T cell receptor (beta chain) was identified in a study of post-analysis software for immune sequencing data. Study overall: Disease trajectories encompassed relapsing-remitting, secondary progressive and progressive-relapsing multiple sclerosis.

CDR1 MNHNY and CDR2 SVGAGI come from the germline V gene (reference sequence). CDR3 length equals 13 residues. V lost 2 bases to trimming and J lost 9 bases, with 14 bases between them. Sequencing libraries made from TCR beta cDNA carried unique molecular identifiers. A single record per CDR3 protein comes from TCRdb applying MiXCR to the PCR reads. The data show 650,000 to 850,000 distinct CDR3 sequences, roughly 46% seen once. Regarding this clonotype: Its specificity is unknown.

Points from the study as a whole: Samples from a shared batch, those prepared together, strongly co-clustered by F measure. Controls had lower frequencies than patients of about 5 TRBV segments, which included TRBV5-6, TRBV5-1 and TRBV20-1.

J is TRBJ2-7 and V is TRBV6-6, with unresolved D. This receptor was obtained from a girl between 10 and 17 years old with multiple sclerosis. Sample: blood. The CDR3 sequence: CASSYISEAGQYF. In DNA, the CDR3 is TGTGCCAGCAGTTACATTTCAGAGGCCGGGCAGTACTTC.